This T cell receptor beta chain was documented in a study of T cell repertoires in cytomegalovirus infection. TCRdb called the reads again in MiXCR, with one record for every CDR3 protein. The data show just under 300,000 distinct CDR3 sequences, roughly a tenth seen once. The CDR3 loop spans 15 amino acids. CDR1 and CDR2 from the germline V gene are DFQATT and SNEGSKA (reference sequence). The V end was cut by 1 base, the J end by 10 bases, with 17 bases between. This clonotype was counted ten times or more. The sample consisted of PBMCs. The sequence was obtained from a human donor in good health (CMV status not recorded). Some clones in this sample may be carry-over from other donors' samples. The V and J genes are TRBV20-1 and TRBJ1-6, with D possibly matching TRBD1 (5 bases). The CDR3 spells CSARVSQGLPSPLHF. Here the CDR3 DNA reads TGCAGTGCTAGAGTTTCTCAGGGTTTACCATCACCCCTCCACTTT.